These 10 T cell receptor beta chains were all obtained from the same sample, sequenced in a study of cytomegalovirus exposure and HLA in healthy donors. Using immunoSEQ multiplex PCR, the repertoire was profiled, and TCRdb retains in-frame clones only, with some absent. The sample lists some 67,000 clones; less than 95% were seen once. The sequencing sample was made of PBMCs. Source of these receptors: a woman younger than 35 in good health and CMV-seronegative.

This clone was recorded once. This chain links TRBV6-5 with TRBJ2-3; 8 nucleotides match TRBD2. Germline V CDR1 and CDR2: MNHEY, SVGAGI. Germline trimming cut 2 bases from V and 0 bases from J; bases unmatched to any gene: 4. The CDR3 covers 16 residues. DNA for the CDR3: TGTGCCAGCAGTTACGGTACGGGGGGGAGCACAGATACGCAGTATTTT. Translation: CASSYGTGGSTDTQYF.

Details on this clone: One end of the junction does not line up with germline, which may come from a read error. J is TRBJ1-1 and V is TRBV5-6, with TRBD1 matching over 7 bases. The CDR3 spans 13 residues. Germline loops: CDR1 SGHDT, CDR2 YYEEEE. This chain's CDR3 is CASSSGGTTVGKF. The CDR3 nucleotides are TGTGCCAGCAGCTCAGGGGGGACAACGGTGGGGAAATTT.

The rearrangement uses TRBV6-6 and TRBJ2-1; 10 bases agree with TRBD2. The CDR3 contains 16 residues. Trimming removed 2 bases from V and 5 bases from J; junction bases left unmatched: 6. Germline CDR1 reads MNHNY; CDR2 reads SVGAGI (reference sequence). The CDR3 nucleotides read TGTGCCAGCAGTTACCTCCTAGCGGGAGATGACAATGAGCAGTTCTTC. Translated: CASSYLLAGDDNEQFF.

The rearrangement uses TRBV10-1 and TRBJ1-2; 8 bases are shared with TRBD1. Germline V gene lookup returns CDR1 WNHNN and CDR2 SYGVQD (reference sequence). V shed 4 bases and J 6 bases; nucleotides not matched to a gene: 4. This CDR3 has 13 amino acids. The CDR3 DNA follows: TGCGCCAGCAGTGGACAGGGGACTCATGGCTACACCTTC. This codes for CASSGQGTHGYTF.

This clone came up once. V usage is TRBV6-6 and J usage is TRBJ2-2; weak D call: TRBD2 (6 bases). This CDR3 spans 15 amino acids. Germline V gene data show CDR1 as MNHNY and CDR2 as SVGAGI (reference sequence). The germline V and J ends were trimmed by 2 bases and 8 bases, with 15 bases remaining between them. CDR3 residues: CASSYLGSMGGELFF. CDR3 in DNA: TGTGCCAGCAGTTACCTCGGGAGCATGGGGGGGGAGCTGTTTTTT.

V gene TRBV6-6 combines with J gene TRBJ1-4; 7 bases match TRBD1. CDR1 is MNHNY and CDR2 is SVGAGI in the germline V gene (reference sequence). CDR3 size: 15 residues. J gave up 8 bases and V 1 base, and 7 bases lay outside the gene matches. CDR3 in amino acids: CASSYLGQGGEKLFF. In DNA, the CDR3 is TGTGCCAGCAGTTACTTGGGGCAGGGGGGAGAAAAACTGTTTTTT.

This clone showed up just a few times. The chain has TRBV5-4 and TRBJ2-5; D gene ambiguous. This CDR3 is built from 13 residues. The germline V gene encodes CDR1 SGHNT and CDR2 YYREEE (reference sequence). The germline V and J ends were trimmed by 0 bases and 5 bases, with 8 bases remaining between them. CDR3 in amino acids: CASSLAPVETQYF. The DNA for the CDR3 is TGTGCCAGCAGCTTGGCCCCTGTGGAGACCCAGTACTTC.

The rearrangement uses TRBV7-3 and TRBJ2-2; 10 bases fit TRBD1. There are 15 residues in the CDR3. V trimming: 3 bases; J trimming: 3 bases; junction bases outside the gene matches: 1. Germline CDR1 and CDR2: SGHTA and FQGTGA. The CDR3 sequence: CASSLGTGDTGELFF. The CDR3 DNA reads TGTGCCAGCAGCTTGGGGACAGGGGACACCGGGGAGCTGTTTTTT.

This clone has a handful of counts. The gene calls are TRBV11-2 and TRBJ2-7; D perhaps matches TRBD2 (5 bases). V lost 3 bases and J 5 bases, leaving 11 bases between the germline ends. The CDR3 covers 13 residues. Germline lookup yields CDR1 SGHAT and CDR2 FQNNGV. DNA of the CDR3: TGTGCCAGCAGCTTTGGGAGAATGAACGAGCAGTACTTC. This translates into CASSFGRMNEQYF.

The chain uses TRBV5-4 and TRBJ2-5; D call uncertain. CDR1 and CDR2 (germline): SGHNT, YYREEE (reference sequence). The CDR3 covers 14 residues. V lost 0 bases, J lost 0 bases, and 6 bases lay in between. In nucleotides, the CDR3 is TGTGCCAGCAGCTTGGAGCCCTACCAAGAGACCCAGTACTTC. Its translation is CASSLEPYQETQYF. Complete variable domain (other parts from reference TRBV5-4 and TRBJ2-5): ETGVTQSPTHLIKTRGQQVTLRCSSQSGHNTVSWYQQALGQGPQFIFQYYREEENGRGNFPPRFSGLQFPNYSSELNVNALELDDSALYLCASSLEPYQETQYFGPGTRLLVL.